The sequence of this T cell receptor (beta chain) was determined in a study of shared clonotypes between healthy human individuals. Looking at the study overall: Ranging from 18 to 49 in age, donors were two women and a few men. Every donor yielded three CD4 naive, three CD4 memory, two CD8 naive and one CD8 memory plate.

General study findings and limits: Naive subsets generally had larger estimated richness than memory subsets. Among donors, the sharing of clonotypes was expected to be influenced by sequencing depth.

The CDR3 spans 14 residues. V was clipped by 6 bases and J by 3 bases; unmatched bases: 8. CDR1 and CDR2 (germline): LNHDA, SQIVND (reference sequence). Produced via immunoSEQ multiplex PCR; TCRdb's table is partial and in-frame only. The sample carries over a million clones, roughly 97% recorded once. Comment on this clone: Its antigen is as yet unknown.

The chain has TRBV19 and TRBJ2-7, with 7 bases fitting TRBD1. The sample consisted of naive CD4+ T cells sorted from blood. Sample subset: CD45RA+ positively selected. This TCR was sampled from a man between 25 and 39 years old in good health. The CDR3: CASRVTGTVYEQYF. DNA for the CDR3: TGTGCCAGTAGAGTAACGGGGACAGTCTACGAGCAGTACTTC.